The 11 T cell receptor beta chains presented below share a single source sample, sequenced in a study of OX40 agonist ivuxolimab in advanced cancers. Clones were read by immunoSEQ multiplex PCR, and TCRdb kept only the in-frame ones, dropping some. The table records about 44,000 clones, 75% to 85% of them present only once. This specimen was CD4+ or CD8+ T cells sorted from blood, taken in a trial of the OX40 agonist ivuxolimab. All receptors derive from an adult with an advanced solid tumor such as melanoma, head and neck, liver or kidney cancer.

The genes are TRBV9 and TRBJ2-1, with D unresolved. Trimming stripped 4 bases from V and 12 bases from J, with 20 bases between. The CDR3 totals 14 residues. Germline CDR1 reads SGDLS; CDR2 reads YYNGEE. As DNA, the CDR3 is TGTGCCAGCAGCTATCGGACCCCATGGGTGGGGCAGTTCTTC. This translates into CASSYRTPWVGQFF.

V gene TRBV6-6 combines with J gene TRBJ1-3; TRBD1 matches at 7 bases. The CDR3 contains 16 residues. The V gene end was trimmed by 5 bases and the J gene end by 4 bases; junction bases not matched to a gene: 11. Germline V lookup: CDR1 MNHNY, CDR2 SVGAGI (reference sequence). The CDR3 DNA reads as TGTGCCAGCAGTCCACGACAGGGTTCCACCGGAAACACCATATATTTT. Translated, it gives CASSPRQGSTGNTIYF.

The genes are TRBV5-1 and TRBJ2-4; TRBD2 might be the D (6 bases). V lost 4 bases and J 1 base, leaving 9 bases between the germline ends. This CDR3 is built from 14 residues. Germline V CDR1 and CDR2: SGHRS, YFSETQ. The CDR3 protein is CASSDGGAKNIQYF. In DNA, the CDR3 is TGCGCCAGCAGCGATGGGGGGGCCAAAAACATTCAGTACTTC.

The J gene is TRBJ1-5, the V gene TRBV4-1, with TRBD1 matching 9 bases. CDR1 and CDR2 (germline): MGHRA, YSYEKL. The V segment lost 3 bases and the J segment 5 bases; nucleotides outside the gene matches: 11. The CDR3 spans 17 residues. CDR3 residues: CASSQDSGTGTDQPQHF. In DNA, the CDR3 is TGCGCCAGCAGCCAGGACTCCGGGACAGGGACGGATCAGCCCCAGCATTTT.

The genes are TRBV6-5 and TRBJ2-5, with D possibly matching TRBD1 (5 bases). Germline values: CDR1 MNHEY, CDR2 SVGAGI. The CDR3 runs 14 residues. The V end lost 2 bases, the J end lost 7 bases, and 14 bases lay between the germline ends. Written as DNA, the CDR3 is TGTGCCAGCAGTTACGGGCAGGGTAGAAGGACCCAGTACTTC. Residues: CASSYGQGRRTQYF.

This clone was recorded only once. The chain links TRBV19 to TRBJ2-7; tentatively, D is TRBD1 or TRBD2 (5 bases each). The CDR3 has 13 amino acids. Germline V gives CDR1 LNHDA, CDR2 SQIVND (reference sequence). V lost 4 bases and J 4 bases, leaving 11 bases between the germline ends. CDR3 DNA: TGTGCCAGTAGTAGGGGGATGGGATACGAGCAGTACTTC. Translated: CASSRGMGYEQYF.

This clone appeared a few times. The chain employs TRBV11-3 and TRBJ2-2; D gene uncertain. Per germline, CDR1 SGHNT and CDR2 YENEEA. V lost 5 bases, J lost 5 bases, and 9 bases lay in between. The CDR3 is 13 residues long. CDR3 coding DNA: TGTGCCAGCAGCCAACTCGGGACCGGGGAGCTGTTTTTT. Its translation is CASSQLGTGELFF.

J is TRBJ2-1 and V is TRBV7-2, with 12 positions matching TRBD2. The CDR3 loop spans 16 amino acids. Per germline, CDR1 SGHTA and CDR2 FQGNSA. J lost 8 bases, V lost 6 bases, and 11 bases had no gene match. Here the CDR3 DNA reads TGTGCCAGCAGACCTCCTAGCGGGAGGGGGGACCATGAGCAGTTCTTC. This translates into CASRPPSGRGDHEQFF.

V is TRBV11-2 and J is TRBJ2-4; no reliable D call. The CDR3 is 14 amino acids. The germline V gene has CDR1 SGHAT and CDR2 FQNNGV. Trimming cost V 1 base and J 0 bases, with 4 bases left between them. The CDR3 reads CASSLAGAKNIQYF. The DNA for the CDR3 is TGTGCCAGCAGCTTAGCAGGAGCCAAAAACATTCAGTACTTC.

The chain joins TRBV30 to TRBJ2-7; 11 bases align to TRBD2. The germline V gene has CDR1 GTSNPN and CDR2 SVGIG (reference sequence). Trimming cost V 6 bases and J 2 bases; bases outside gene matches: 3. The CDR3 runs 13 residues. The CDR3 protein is CACLAGGTYEQYF. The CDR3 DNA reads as TGTGCCTGTCTAGCGGGAGGCACCTACGAGCAGTACTTC.

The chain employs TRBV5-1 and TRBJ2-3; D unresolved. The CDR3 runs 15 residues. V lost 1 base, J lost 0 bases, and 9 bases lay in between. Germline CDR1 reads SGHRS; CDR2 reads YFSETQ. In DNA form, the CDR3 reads TGCGCCAGCAGCTTGACGCCAGTGAGCACAGATACGCAGTATTTT. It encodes CASSLTPVSTDTQYF. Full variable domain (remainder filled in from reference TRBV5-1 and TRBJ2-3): KAGVTQTPRYLIKTRGQQVTLSCSPISGHRSVSWYQQTPGQGLQFLFEYFSETQRNKGNFPGRFSGRQFSNSRSEMNVSTLELGDSALYLCASSLTPVSTDTQYFGPGTRLTVL.